The next 30 T cell receptor beta chains were all read from a single sample in a study of control samples from healthy donors and cancer patients. Sequenced by immunoSEQ multiplex PCR; TCRdb stores in-frame clones only, minus some. The sample comprises fewer than 60,000 clones, around 85% of which are singletons, and over 2.5% rests with the top ten. The sequenced material came from PBMCs. The receptors come from a woman aged 45-60 years with lung cancer.

This clone turned up a few times. The V and J genes are TRBV7-9 and TRBJ1-1, with D possibly being TRBD1 (6 bases). V lost 5 bases to trimming and J lost 4 bases, with 17 bases between them. The CDR3 runs to 15 residues. Germline V gives CDR1 SEHNR, CDR2 FQNEAQ (reference sequence). The CDR3 nucleotides are TGTGCCAGCAGCCAGGCGGGGGGCCGGGGCACTGAAGCTTTCTTT. Its translation is CASSQAGGRGTEAFF.

This clone has only one observation. This rearrangement joins TRBV3-1 (or the pseudogene TRBV3-2) to TRBJ1-2; D gene ambiguous. Trimming pared 1 base from V and 8 bases from J, leaving 8 bases between. This CDR3 comprises 12 residues. CDR1 is LGHDT and CDR2 is YNNKEL in the germline V gene (reference sequence). This chain's CDR3 is CASSQGTPGYTF. The DNA for the CDR3 is TGTGCCAGCAGCCAAGGAACCCCAGGCTACACCTTC.

V is TRBV5-1 and J is TRBJ2-5, with 7 bases aligning to TRBD1. CDR3 length equals 14 residues. Germline loops: CDR1 SGHRS, CDR2 YFSETQ. Trimming took 4 bases from V and 4 from J; bases not matched to a gene: 7. The CDR3 nucleotides read TGCGCCAGCAGCCCCCGACAGGGTCGAGAGACCCAGTACTTC. Its protein is CASSPRQGRETQYF.

This chain connects TRBV6-5 to TRBJ1-4, with unresolved D. Germline V gives CDR1 MNHEY, CDR2 SVGAGI. The CDR3 runs to 11 residues. The germline V and J ends were trimmed by 6 bases and 5 bases, with 4 bases remaining between them. As DNA, the CDR3 is TGTGCCAGCAGACAAAATGAAAAACTGTTTTTT. Amino acids: CASRQNEKLFF.

This clone appeared a few times. V gene TRBV18 combines with J gene TRBJ2-5; D is possibly TRBD2 (6 bases). V gave up 3 bases and J gave up 4 bases, with 12 bases separating them. The length of the CDR3 is 14 residues. From germline, CDR1 is KGHSH and CDR2 LQKENI. In DNA, the CDR3 is TGTGCCAGCTCACCCCCTTGGGAGGCAGAGACCCAGTACTTC. Residues: CASSPPWEAETQYF. Full variable domain (rest looked up from reference TRBV18 and TRBJ2-5): NAGVMQNPRHLVRRRGQEARLRCSPMKGHSHVYWYRQLPEEGLKFMVYLQKENIIDESGMPKERFSAEFPKEGPSILRIQQVVRGDSAAYFCASSPPWEAETQYFGPGTRLLVL.

The table lists this clone with a few counts. The J gene is TRBJ1-5, the V gene TRBV18; no clear D. CDR1 and CDR2 from the germline V gene are KGHSH and LQKENI. CDR3 size: 13 residues. V lost 6 bases and J 6 bases, leaving 12 bases between the germline ends. CDR3 sequence: CASSRSGVQPQHF. CDR3 nucleotide sequence: TGTGCCAGCTCCCGCAGTGGGGTTCAGCCCCAGCATTTT.

The DNA of the CDR3 is TGTGCCAGCAGCTTAGCAGGGGACAATCAGCCCCAGCATTTT. Its protein product is CASSLAGDNQPQHF. The V call is TRBV7-9, the J call TRBJ1-5, with D tentatively TRBD1 (5 bases). V lost 0 bases and J lost 3, with 6 bases in between. The CDR3 runs to 14 residues. Germline V lookup: CDR1 SEHNR, CDR2 FQNEAQ (reference sequence).

The chain uses TRBV5-1 and TRBJ1-2; D unresolved. Trimming shortened V by 3 bases and J by 8 bases, and 17 bases separated the two germline ends. The CDR3 is 14 amino acids. CDR1 and CDR2 (germline): SGHRS, YFSETQ. The CDR3 here is CASSSPSRTSGYTF. CDR3 bases: TGCGCCAGCAGCTCACCTTCCAGGACGTCCGGCTACACCTTC. Full variable domain (remainder filled in from reference TRBV5-1 and TRBJ1-2): KAGVTQTPRYLIKTRGQQVTLSCSPISGHRSVSWYQQTPGQGLQFLFEYFSETQRNKGNFPGRFSGRQFSNSRSEMNVSTLELGDSALYLCASSSPSRTSGYTFGSGTRLTVV.

V is TRBV30 and J is TRBJ1-4, with TRBD1 matching over 7 bases. The junction had 4 bases not matched to a gene; V was cut back by 2 bases and J by 7 bases. The CDR3 totals 13 residues. Germline CDR1 reads GTSNPN; CDR2 reads SVGIG (reference sequence). The CDR3 nucleotides are TGTGCCTGGAGTTGGCAGGGGGGTGAAAAACTGTTTTTT. Translating it yields CAWSWQGGEKLFF.

J is TRBJ1-2 and V is TRBV11-2; the match to TRBD1 covers 7 bases. J lost 8 bases, V lost 5 bases, and 11 bases had no gene match. The CDR3 extends over 14 amino acids. The germline V gene encodes CDR1 SGHAT and CDR2 FQNNGV. The chain's CDR3 is CASSLRQGEGGYTF. CDR3 nucleotide sequence: TGTGCCAGCAGCCTAAGACAGGGAGAGGGCGGCTACACCTTC.

The V gene is TRBV6-5, the J gene TRBJ2-7, with D tentatively TRBD1 (6 bases). This CDR3 region has 14 residues. The ends were cut back, 5 bases at V and 0 bases at J, with 11 bases in the middle. Germline V gene sequence: CDR1 MNHEY, CDR2 SVGAGI. In nucleotides, the CDR3 is TGTGCCAGCAGTCACGGGACATACTCCTACGAGCAGTACTTC. Protein: CASSHGTYSYEQYF.

The V call is TRBV10-3, the J call TRBJ2-1; D may correspond to TRBD1 or TRBD2 (5 bases each). Germline lookup yields CDR1 ENHRY and CDR2 SYGVKD. V lost 3 bases to trimming and J lost 0 bases, with 9 bases between them. The CDR3 spans 15 residues. The CDR3, as DNA: TGTGCCATCAGTGATGAGGGGATCTCCTACAATGAGCAGTTCTTC. Translating gives CAISDEGISYNEQFF.

The chain couples TRBV24-1 to TRBJ1-1; D unclear. Trimming stripped 9 bases from V and 8 bases from J, with 9 bases between. Germline values: CDR1 KGHDR, CDR2 SFDVKD. The CDR3 loop spans 10 amino acids. The CDR3: CATGHMEAFF. CDR3 nucleotides: TGTGCCACCGGGCATATGGAAGCTTTCTTT.

The rearrangement links TRBV28 to TRBJ2-3, with 8 bases identical to TRBD2. CDR1 and CDR2 (germline): MDHEN, SYDVKM. V lost 6 bases, J lost 2 bases, and 7 bases stayed unmatched. This CDR3 has 15 residues. Here the CDR3 DNA reads TGTGCCAGCAGAACCGGGGGGGCTGACACAGATACGCAGTATTTT. Encoded protein: CASRTGGADTDTQYF. The full variable domain, its missing parts supplied by reference TRBV28 and TRBJ2-3, is DVKVTQSSRYLVKRTGEKVFLECVQDMDHENMFWYRQDPGLGLRLIYFSYDVKMKEKGDIPEGYSVSREKKERFSLILESASTNQTSMYLCASRTGGADTDTQYFGPGTRLTVL.

J is TRBJ2-2 and V is TRBV4-3; the D gene is possibly TRBD2 (6 bases). CDR1 LGHNA and CDR2 YSLEER come from the germline V gene. The germline V and J ends were trimmed by 1 base and 4 bases, with 13 bases remaining between them. This CDR3 has 16 amino acids. CDR3: CASSQGRDSFTGELFF. The CDR3 DNA follows: TGCGCCAGCAGCCAAGGCAGGGACTCTTTCACCGGGGAGCTGTTTTTT.

The rearrangement joins TRBV19 to TRBJ1-5; D is undetermined. Between the trimmed V and J ends, which lost 0 bases and 9 bases, there was a span of 12 bases. The germline V gene encodes CDR1 LNHDA and CDR2 SQIVND (reference sequence). The CDR3 is made up of 14 amino acids. The CDR3 coding sequence is TGTGCCAGTAGTATAGATCGTTGGGGAGGGCCCCAGCATTTT. Amino acids: CASSIDRWGGPQHF.

The V call is TRBV4-3, the J call TRBJ2-1; the D is unclear. V lost 1 base to trimming and J lost 2 bases, with 12 bases between them. There are 16 residues in the CDR3. CDR1 and CDR2 from the germline V gene are LGHNA and YSLEER. CDR3 DNA sequence: TGCGCCAGCAGCCAAGGTCGCGTAGGGCCCTACAATGAGCAGTTCTTC. It encodes CASSQGRVGPYNEQFF.

This chain joins TRBV4-3 and TRBJ2-4; 8 bases match TRBD1. Per germline, CDR1 LGHNA and CDR2 YSLEER. The CDR3 loop spans 21 amino acids. The V gene end was trimmed by 0 bases and the J gene end by 0 bases; junction bases not matched to a gene: 16. The CDR3 reads CASSQEIKGRGLTGAKNIQYF. In nucleotides, the CDR3 is TGCGCCAGCAGCCAAGAAATAAAAGGCAGGGGGCTAACGGGAGCCAAAAACATTCAGTACTTC.

The V gene is TRBV6-2 or TRBV6-3, the J gene TRBJ1-2; D is unclear. This CDR3 region has 14 residues. The V end was cut by 6 bases, the J end by 4 bases, with 15 bases between. The germline V gene encodes CDR1 MNHEY and CDR2 SVGEGT. The chain's CDR3 is CASSLTPDGYGYTF. The CDR3 nucleotides are TGTGCCAGCAGCTTGACACCCGATGGCTATGGCTACACCTTC.

V usage is TRBV6-2 or TRBV6-3 and J usage is TRBJ1-2; D is unclear. The CDR3 totals 14 residues. Germline values: CDR1 MNHEY, CDR2 SVGEGT. V lost 5 bases and J 8 bases, leaving 18 bases between the germline ends. CDR3 in amino acids: CASSPGRLSLGYTF. CDR3 nucleotides: TGTGCCAGCAGTCCCGGGAGGCTATCGTTGGGCTACACCTTC.

The chain links TRBV11-1 to TRBJ2-3, with a weak D call TRBD1 (6 bases). V gave up 2 bases and J gave up 3 bases, with 12 bases separating them. Germline V gives CDR1 SGHAT, CDR2 FQDESV (reference sequence). The CDR3 contains 15 residues. The CDR3 is CASSLPQGWTDTQYF. The CDR3 DNA reads TGTGCCAGCAGCTTACCCCAGGGGTGGACAGATACGCAGTATTTT.

This chain uses TRBV9 with TRBJ1-3, with TRBD1 identical over 7 bases. This CDR3 spans 15 amino acids. Germline V gene sequence: CDR1 SGDLS, CDR2 YYNGEE. V shed 4 bases and J 0 bases; nucleotides not matched to a gene: 4. CDR3 in amino acids: CASSLTGDSGNTIYF. The CDR3 DNA reads as TGTGCCAGCAGCTTAACAGGGGACTCTGGAAACACCATATATTTT.

J is TRBJ1-1 and V is TRBV2; D is uncertain. CDR1 is SNHLY, CDR2 FYNNEI, per germline. V was clipped by 4 bases and J by 2 bases, with 5 bases between them. This CDR3 is built from 12 residues. This CDR3 is CASSGANTEAFF. The CDR3 coding sequence is TGTGCCAGCAGTGGGGCCAACACTGAAGCTTTCTTT.

The chain joins TRBV19 to TRBJ1-1; 10 nucleotides match TRBD1. With V trimmed by 8 bases and J by 5 bases, 2 bases remained unmatched. The CDR3 runs to 12 residues. In germline, CDR1 is LNHDA, CDR2 SQIVND (reference sequence). Here the CDR3 reads CASLDRGTEAFF. The CDR3 DNA sequence: TGTGCCAGTCTGGACAGGGGGACTGAAGCTTTCTTT.

The rearrangement uses TRBV27 and TRBJ1-2; a weak D match, TRBD1 (5 bases). CDR3 length: 13 residues. The ends were cut back, 0 bases at V and 8 bases at J, with 10 bases in the middle. Germline CDR1 MNHEY, CDR2 SMNVEV (reference sequence). The CDR3 DNA is TGTGCCAGCAGTTTATCTGCGGGGGGGGGCTACACCTTC. Translating gives CASSLSAGGGYTF.

In this sample, this clone turned up once. V usage is TRBV7-3 and J usage is TRBJ2-3; TRBD2 is a possible D gene (5 bases). Deletions cut 6 bases from V and 4 bases from J, with 11 bases between. This CDR3 region has 13 residues. From germline, CDR1 is SGHTA and CDR2 FQGTGA. The CDR3 DNA reads TGTGCCAGCAGGTACGGGATGGCAGATACGCAGTATTTT. This translates into CASRYGMADTQYF.

The CDR3 DNA follows: TGTGCCAGCAGCTTAGGGACAGGGAAAGAGCAGTACTTC. Its protein is CASSLGTGKEQYF. This sequence joins TRBV7-9 and TRBJ2-7; 8 bases line up with TRBD1. V lost 1 base to trimming and J lost 7 bases; unmatched junction nucleotides: 3. Germline V lookup: CDR1 SEHNR, CDR2 FQNEAQ (reference sequence). The CDR3 has 13 amino acids.

CDR3 bases: TGTGCCAGCAGTTACCCTATGTGGACAGGGGGAATCACTGAAGCTTTCTTT. Translating it yields CASSYPMWTGGITEAFF. The rearrangement links TRBV6-2 or TRBV6-3 to TRBJ1-1, with 10 bases identical to TRBD1. This CDR3 contains 17 residues. V shed 2 bases, J shed 4 bases, and the junction held 10 bases outside the gene matches. Germline CDR1 is MNHEY and CDR2 is SVGEGT.

The genes are TRBV6-2 or TRBV6-3 and TRBJ1-2, with D possibly matching TRBD1 (6 bases). Germline CDR1 reads MNHEY; CDR2 reads SVGEGT. This CDR3 contains 14 residues. V was pared by 5 bases and J by 2 bases, with 12 bases between. CDR3 loop: CASSPTGPNYGYTF. The DNA of the CDR3 is TGTGCCAGCAGTCCGACAGGTCCGAACTATGGCTACACCTTC.

In its sample, this clone was seen once. This chain uses TRBV6-5 with TRBJ1-4; D unclear. The germline V gene encodes CDR1 MNHEY and CDR2 SVGAGI. This CDR3 has 11 residues. V lost 6 bases and J lost 4, with 3 bases in between. The CDR3 nucleotides read TGTGCCAGCAGACTTAATGAAAAACTGTTTTTT. Protein: CASRLNEKLFF.